The following is a T cell receptor beta chain sequence with its context. This sample is part of a study of blood T cell repertoires in COVID-19. Study details: Acute and convalescent COVID-19 samples came from the United States, Italy and Spain. T cells, B-cell-depleted T cells, or PBMCs supplied cDNA or gDNA.

Source study methods: From reference gene primer amplification, estimates of nucleated cell counts were derived. Sequencing was performed with immunoSEQ multiplex PCR; in TCRdb, only in-frame clones are kept and a portion is missing. That table gives V, J and clone size, and the DNA gave D and trimming. The sample includes roughly 29,000 clones, roughly 83% of them seen just once. Looked up from germline, CDR1 is LGHDT and CDR2 is YNNKEL (reference sequence). The CDR3 extends over 14 amino acids. V lost 4 bases, J lost 1 base, and 10 bases lay in between. The sequence was obtained from a man aged 80 or over with active COVID-19. Sequencing used peripheral blood. This chain joins TRBV3-1 (or the pseudogene TRBV3-2) and TRBJ1-2; D is unclear. CDR3 nucleotides: TGTGCCAGCAGCCCCCGGTCCGGTAACTATGGCTACACCTTC. This gives the protein CASSPRSGNYGYTF.